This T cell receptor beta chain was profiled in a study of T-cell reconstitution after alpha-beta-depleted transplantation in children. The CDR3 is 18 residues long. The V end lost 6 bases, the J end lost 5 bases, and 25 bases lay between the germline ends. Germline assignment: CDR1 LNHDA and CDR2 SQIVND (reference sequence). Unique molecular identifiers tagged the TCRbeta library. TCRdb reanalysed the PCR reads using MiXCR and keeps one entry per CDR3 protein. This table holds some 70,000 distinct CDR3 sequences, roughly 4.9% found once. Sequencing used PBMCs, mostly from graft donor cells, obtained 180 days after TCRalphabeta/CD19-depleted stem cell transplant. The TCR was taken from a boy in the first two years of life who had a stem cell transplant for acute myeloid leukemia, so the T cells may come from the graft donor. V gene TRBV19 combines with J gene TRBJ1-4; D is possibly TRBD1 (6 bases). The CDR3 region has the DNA TGTGCCAGTAGCCCCTCGGGGTACAGGGACGGGGGAAATGAAAAACTGTTTTTT. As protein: CASSPSGYRDGGNEKLFF.